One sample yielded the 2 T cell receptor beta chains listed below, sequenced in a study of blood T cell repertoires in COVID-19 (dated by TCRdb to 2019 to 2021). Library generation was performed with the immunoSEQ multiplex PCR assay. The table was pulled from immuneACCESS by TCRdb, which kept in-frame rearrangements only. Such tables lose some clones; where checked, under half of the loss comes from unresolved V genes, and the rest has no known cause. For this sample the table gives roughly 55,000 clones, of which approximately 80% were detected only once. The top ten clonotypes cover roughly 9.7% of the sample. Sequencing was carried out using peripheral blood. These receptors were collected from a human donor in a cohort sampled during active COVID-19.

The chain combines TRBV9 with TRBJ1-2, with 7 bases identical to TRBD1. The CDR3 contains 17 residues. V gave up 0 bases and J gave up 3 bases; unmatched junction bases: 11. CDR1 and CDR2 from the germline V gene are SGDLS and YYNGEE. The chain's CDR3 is CASSVGGTETDYYGYTF. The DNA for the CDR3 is TGTGCCAGCAGCGTAGGAGGGACAGAAACTGACTACTATGGCTACACCTTC. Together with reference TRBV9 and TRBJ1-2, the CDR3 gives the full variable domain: DSGVTQTPKHLITATGQRVTLRCSPRSGDLSVYWYQQSLDQGLQFLIQYYNGEERAKGNILERFSAQQFPDLHSELNLSSLELGDSALYFCASSVGGTETDYYGYTFGSGTRLTVV.

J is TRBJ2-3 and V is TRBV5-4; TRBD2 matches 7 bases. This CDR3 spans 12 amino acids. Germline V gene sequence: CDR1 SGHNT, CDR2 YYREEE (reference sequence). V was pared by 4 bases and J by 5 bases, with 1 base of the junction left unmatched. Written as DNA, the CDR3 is TGTGCCAGCAGCGGGGGGGTAGATACGCAGTATTTT. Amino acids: CASSGGVDTQYF.